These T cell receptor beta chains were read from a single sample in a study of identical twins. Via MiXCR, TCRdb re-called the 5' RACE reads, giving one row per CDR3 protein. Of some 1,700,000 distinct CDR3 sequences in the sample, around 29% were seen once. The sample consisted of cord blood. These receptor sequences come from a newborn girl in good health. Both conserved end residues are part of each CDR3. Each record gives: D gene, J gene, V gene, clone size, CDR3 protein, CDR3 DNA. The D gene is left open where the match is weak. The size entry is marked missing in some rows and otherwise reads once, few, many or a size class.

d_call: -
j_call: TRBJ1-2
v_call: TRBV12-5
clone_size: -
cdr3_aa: CASGLGTYYGYTF
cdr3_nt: TGTGCTAGTGGCCTGGGGACGTACTATGGCTACACCTTC

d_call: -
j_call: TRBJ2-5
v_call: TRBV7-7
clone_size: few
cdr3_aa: CASSFFGMGETQYF
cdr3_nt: TGTGCTAGCAGCTTTTTTGGGATGGGGGAGACCCAGTACTTC

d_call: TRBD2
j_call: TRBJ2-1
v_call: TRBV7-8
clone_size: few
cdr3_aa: CASSLARGGLSNEQFF
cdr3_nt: TGTGCCAGCAGCCTAGCGCGGGGGGGTCTTAGCAATGAGCAGTTCTTC

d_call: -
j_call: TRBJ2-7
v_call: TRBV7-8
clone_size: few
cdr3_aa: CASRNNLAAYEQYF
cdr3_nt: TGTGCCAGCCGCAATAATCTGGCGGCCTACGAGCAGTACTTC

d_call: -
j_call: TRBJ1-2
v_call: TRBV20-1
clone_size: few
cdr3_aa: CSAREKLGSPQPYGYTF
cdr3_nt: TGCAGTGCTAGAGAGAAGCTCGGTTCGCCCCAACCATATGGCTACACCTTC

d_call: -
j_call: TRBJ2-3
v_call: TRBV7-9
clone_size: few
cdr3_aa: CASRLGVDTITDTQYF
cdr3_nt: TGTGCCAGCAGGTTAGGAGTGGATACAATAACAGATACGCAGTATTTT

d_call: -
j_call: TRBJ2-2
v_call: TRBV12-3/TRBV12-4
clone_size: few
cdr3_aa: CASSSGLNTGELFF
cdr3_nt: TGTGCCAGCAGTTCGGGACTGAACACCGGGGAGCTGTTTTTT

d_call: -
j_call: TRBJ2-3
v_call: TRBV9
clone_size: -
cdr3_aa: CASSPSIGSSTDTQYF
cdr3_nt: TGTGCCAGCAGCCCATCGATCGGCTCTAGCACAGATACGCAGTATTTT

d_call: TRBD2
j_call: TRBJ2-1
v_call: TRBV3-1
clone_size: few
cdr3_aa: CASSQSWLAGGSEQFF
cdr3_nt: TGTGCCAGCAGCCAATCATGGCTAGCGGGAGGTTCGGAGCAGTTCTTC

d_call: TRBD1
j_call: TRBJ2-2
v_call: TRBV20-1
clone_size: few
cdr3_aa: CSASGQGANTGELFF
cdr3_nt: TGCAGTGCTAGCGGACAGGGGGCGAACACCGGGGAGCTGTTTTTT

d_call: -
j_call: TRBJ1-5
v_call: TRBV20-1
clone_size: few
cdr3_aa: CSACTGVGNQPQHF
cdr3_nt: TGCAGTGCTTGTACAGGTGTAGGCAATCAGCCCCAGCATTTT

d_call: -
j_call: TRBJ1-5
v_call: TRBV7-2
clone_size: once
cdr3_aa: CASSLLGRVIQPQHF
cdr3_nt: TGTGCCAGCAGCTTATTGGGGAGGGTAATCCAGCCCCAGCATTTT

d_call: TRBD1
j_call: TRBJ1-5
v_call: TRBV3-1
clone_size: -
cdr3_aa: CASSQDARGGNQPQHF
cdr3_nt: TGTGCCAGCAGCCAAGATGCCAGGGGGGGCAATCAGCCCCAGCATTTT

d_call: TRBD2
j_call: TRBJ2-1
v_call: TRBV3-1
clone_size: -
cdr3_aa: CASSQVGTRGNEQFF
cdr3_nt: TGTGCCAGCAGCCAAGTAGGGACTAGGGGCAATGAGCAGTTCTTC

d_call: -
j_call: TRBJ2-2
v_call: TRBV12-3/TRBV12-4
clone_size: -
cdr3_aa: CASSLVRGSINTGELFF
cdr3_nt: TGTGCCAGCAGTTTGGTCCGGGGGTCGATTAACACCGGGGAGCTGTTTTTT

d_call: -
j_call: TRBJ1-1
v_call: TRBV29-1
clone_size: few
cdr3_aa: CSVEGRFWTEAFF
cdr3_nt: TGCAGCGTTGAAGGACGTTTTTGGACTGAAGCTTTCTTT

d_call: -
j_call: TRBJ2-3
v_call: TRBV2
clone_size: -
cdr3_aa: CATQGPNPTDTQYF
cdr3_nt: TGTGCCACCCAAGGACCCAACCCCACAGATACGCAGTATTTT

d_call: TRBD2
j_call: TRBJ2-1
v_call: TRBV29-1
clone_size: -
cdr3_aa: CSVDPSGGRGSYNEQFF
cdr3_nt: TGCAGCGTTGACCCTTCTGGCGGGAGAGGATCCTACAATGAGCAGTTCTTC

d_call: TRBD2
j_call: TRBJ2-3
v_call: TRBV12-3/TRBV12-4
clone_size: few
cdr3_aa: CASSPRTSGRSTQYF
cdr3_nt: TGTGCCAGCAGTCCGCGGACTAGCGGGAGGAGTACGCAGTATTTT

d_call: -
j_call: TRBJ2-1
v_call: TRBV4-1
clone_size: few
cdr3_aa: CASSDPGRKPYNEQFF
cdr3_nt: TGCGCCAGCAGCGATCCAGGGCGCAAACCCTACAATGAGCAGTTCTTC

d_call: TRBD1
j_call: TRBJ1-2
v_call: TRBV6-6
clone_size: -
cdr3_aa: CASSGTAGGFTF
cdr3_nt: TGTGCCAGCAGTGGGACAGCGGGGGGATTCACCTTC

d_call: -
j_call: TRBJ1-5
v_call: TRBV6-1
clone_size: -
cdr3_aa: CASSVKRAPTKNQPQHF
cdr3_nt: TGTGCCAGCAGTGTTAAAAGGGCCCCCACGAAAAATCAGCCCCAGCATTTT

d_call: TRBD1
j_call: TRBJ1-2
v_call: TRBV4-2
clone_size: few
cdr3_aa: CASSQKDRGHYGYTF
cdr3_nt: TGTGCCAGCAGCCAAAAGGACAGGGGGCACTATGGCTACACCTTC

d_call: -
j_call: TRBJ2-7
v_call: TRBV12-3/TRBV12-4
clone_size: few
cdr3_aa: CASSHTWNGDYEQYF
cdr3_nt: TGTGCCAGCAGTCACACCTGGAACGGGGACTACGAGCAGTACTTC

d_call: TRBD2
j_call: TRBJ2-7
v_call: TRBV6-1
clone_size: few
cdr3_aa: CAILRAGRNYNEQYF
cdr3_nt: TGTGCCATCCTGAGAGCGGGACGAAACTACAATGAGCAGTACTTC

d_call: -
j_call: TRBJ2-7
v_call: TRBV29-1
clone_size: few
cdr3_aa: CSVAQGAYNEQYF
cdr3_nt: TGCAGCGTTGCGCAGGGAGCCTACAATGAGCAGTACTTC

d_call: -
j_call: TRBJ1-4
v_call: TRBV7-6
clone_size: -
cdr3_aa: CASSSAGSGGEKLFF
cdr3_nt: TGTGCCAGCAGCTCGGCAGGGTCGGGAGGTGAAAAACTGTTTTTT

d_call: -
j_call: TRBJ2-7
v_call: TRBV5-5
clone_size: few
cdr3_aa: CASSPGLGGPLEQYF
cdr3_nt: TGTGCCAGCAGCCCCGGATTAGGTGGCCCTCTCGAGCAGTACTTC

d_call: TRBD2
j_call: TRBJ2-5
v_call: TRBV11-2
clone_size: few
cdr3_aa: CASSYDPGGGETQYF
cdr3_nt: TGTGCCAGCAGCTACGATCCGGGAGGTGGAGAGACCCAGTACTTC

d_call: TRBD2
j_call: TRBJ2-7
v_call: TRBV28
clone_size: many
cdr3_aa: CASSLGTSGGYEQYF
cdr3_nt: TGTGCCAGCAGTTTGGGGACTAGCGGGGGCTACGAGCAGTACTTC

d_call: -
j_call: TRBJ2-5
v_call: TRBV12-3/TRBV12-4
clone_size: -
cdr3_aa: CASSWGGRETQYF
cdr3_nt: TGTGCCAGCAGTTGGGGGGGGCGTGAGACCCAGTACTTC

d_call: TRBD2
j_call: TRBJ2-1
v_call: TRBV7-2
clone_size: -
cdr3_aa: CASSLETGTRVSEQFF
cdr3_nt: TGTGCCAGCAGCTTAGAAACCGGGACTAGGGTCAGTGAGCAGTTCTTC

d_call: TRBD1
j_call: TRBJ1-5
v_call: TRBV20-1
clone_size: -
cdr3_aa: CSALTGRQPQHF
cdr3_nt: TGCAGTGCTTTGACAGGGCGACAGCCCCAGCATTTT

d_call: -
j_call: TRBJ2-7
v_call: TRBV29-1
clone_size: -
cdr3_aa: CSVDRSSYEQYF
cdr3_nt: TGCAGCGTCGACCGGTCCTCCTACGAGCAGTACTTC

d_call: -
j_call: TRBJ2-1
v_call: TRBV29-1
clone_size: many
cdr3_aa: CSVGDGGWNEQFF
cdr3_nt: TGCAGCGTGGGGGACGGCGGCTGGAATGAGCAGTTCTTC

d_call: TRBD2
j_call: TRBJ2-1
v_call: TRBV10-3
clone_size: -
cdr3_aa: CAITRLAGEFNEQFF
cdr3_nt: TGTGCCATCACTCGACTAGCGGGAGAATTTAATGAGCAGTTCTTC

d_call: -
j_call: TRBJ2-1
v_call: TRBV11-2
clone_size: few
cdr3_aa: CASSLVGVSPYNEQFF
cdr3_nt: TGTGCCAGCAGCTTAGTCGGGGTTTCCCCCTACAATGAGCAGTTCTTC

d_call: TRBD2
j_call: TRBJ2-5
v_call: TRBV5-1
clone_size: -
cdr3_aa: CASSPTSGSAQETQYF
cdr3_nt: TGCGCCAGCAGCCCGACTAGCGGGAGTGCGCAAGAGACCCAGTACTTC

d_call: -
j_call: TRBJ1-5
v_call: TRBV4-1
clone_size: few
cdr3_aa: CASSYSLKGQPQHF
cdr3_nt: TGCGCCAGCAGCTATTCACTAAAGGGGCAGCCCCAGCATTTT

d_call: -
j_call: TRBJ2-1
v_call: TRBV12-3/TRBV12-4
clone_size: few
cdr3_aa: CASSFLTSGNEQFF
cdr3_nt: TGTGCCAGCAGTTTTCTAACCAGCGGCAATGAGCAGTTCTTC

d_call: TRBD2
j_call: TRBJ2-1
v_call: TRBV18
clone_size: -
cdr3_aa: CASSLSPTSGGAVQFF
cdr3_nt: TGTGCCAGCTCGCTTTCCCCGACTAGCGGGGGGGCCGTACAGTTCTTC

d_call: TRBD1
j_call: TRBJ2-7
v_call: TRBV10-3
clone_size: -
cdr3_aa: CATTGQTTYEQYF
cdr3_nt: TGTGCCACAACGGGACAGACGACCTACGAGCAGTACTTC

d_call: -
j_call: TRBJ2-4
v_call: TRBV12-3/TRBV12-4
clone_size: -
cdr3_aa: CASSLERSIQYF
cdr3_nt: TGTGCCAGCAGTTTAGAAAGATCCATTCAGTACTTC

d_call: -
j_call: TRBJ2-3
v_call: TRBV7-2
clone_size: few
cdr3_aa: CASSFIAHTQYF
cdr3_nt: TGTGCCAGCAGTTTCATAGCACATACGCAGTATTTT

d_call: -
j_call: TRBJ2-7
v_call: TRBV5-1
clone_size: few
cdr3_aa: CASSLQFSYEQYF
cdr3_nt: TGCGCCAGCAGCTTGCAGTTCTCCTACGAGCAGTACTTC

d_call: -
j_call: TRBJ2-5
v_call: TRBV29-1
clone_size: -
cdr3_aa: CSVDTRYQETQYF
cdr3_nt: TGCAGCGTTGATACCAGGTACCAAGAGACCCAGTACTTC

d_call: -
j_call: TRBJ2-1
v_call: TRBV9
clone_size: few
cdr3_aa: CASSVEARNEQFF
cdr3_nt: TGTGCCAGCAGCGTAGAGGCACGCAATGAGCAGTTCTTC

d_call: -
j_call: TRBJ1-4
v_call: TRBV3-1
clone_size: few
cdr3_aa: CASSQGSVLKLFF
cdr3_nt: TGTGCCAGCAGCCAAGGTTCCGTGTTGAAACTGTTTTTT

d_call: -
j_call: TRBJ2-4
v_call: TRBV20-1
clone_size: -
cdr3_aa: CRARDRRGRPNLAKNIQYF
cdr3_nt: TGCCGTGCTAGAGATCGGAGGGGGCGTCCAAACCTAGCCAAAAACATTCAGTACTTC

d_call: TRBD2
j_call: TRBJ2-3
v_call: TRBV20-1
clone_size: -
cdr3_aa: CSPSSGSGTDTQYF
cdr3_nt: TGCAGTCCTTCTAGCGGGAGCGGAACAGATACGCAGTATTTT

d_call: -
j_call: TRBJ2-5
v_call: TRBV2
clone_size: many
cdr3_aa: CASSDWTQYF
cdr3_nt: TGTGCCAGCAGTGATTGGACCCAGTACTTC

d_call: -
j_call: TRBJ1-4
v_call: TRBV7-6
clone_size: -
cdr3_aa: CASSLGPRQFHNEKLFF
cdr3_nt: TGTGCCAGCAGCTTAGGCCCTCGACAGTTCCATAATGAAAAACTGTTTTTT

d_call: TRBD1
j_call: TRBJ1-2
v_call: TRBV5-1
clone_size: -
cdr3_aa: CASSSGQAPNYGYTF
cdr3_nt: TGCGCCAGCAGCAGCGGACAGGCCCCTAACTATGGCTACACCTTC

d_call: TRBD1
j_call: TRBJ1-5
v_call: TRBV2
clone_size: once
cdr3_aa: CAGSARTGGNQPQHF
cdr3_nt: TGTGCCGGCAGTGCTCGGACAGGGGGCAATCAGCCCCAGCATTTT

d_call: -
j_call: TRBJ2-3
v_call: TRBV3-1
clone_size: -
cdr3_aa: CASSQDPGSRDTQYF
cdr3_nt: TGTGCCAGCAGCCAAGATCCCGGGAGTCGGGATACGCAGTATTTT